Listed below are T cell receptor beta chains from one sample, sequenced in a study of T cells in Graves' hyperthyroidism and ophthalmopathy. TCRdb called the multiplex PCR reads again in MiXCR, with one record for every CDR3 protein. In the table there are about 640,000 distinct CDR3 sequences, around 21% of which are singletons. The material sequenced was blood. The receptors originated from a man younger than 45 with Graves' ophthalmopathy. Both conserved end residues are part of each CDR3. The D gene is left open where the match is weak. Clone size is not always given. Where it is, it says once, few, many or a class for expanded clones.

d_gene: TRBD2
j_gene: TRBJ2-7
abundance: NA
v_gene: TRBV24-1
CDR3aa: CATSDSGTMTYEQYF
CDR3nt: TGTGCCACCAGTGACTCCGGGACTATGACGTACGAGCAGTACTTC

d_gene: NA
j_gene: TRBJ2-7
abundance: NA
v_gene: TRBV9
CDR3aa: CASSEGVAAGYEQYF
CDR3nt: TGTGCCAGCAGCGAGGGCGTCGCGGCTGGCTACGAGCAGTACTTC

d_gene: NA
j_gene: TRBJ2-1
abundance: NA
v_gene: TRBV19
CDR3aa: CASSSSLRGEQFF
CDR3nt: TGTGCCAGTAGTTCCTCACTACGCGGGGAGCAGTTCTTC

d_gene: NA
j_gene: TRBJ2-7
abundance: many
v_gene: TRBV11-2
CDR3aa: CASSLGTHEQYF
CDR3nt: TGTGCCAGCAGCTTAGGGACCCACGAGCAGTACTTC

d_gene: NA
j_gene: TRBJ1-1
abundance: many
v_gene: TRBV6-1
CDR3aa: CASSAGGSTEAFF
CDR3nt: TGTGCCAGCAGTGCGGGTGGGAGCACTGAAGCTTTCTTT

d_gene: NA
j_gene: TRBJ2-1
abundance: NA
v_gene: TRBV28
CDR3aa: CASSPLEQNSYNEQFF
CDR3nt: TGTGCCAGCAGCCCCCTCGAGCAGAACTCCTACAATGAGCAGTTCTTC

d_gene: TRBD1
j_gene: TRBJ1-6
abundance: once
v_gene: TRBV19
CDR3aa: CASSGLRDSHNSPLHF
CDR3nt: TGTGCCAGTAGTGGCCTACGGGACAGCCATAATTCACCCCTCCACTTT

d_gene: NA
j_gene: TRBJ2-7
abundance: NA
v_gene: TRBV20-1
CDR3aa: CSASEWDSPYEQYF
CDR3nt: TGCAGTGCTAGCGAATGGGACTCGCCCTACGAGCAGTACTTC

d_gene: TRBD2
j_gene: TRBJ2-3
abundance: NA
v_gene: TRBV20-1
CDR3aa: CSARVPSGRGTDTQYF
CDR3nt: TGCAGTGCCAGGGTACCTAGCGGGAGAGGGACAGATACGCAGTATTTT

d_gene: TRBD1
j_gene: TRBJ2-1
abundance: few
v_gene: TRBV27
CDR3aa: CASARDRGHWEQFF
CDR3nt: TGTGCCAGCGCCCGGGACAGGGGGCATTGGGAGCAGTTCTTC

d_gene: NA
j_gene: TRBJ2-3
abundance: NA
v_gene: TRBV19
CDR3aa: CASSLRREDTQYF
CDR3nt: TGTGCCAGTAGTCTGCGGCGAGAAGATACGCAGTATTTT

d_gene: NA
j_gene: TRBJ2-7
abundance: many
v_gene: TRBV28
CDR3aa: CASIRVPGEQYF
CDR3nt: TGTGCCAGCATCCGGGTCCCAGGGGAGCAGTACTTC

d_gene: NA
j_gene: TRBJ1-2
abundance: few
v_gene: TRBV6-2/TRBV6-3
CDR3aa: CASSYLGARSGYTF
CDR3nt: TGTGCCAGCAGTTACTTGGGCGCACGGTCCGGCTACACCTTC

d_gene: TRBD1
j_gene: TRBJ1-2
abundance: NA
v_gene: TRBV5-1
CDR3aa: CASNRGSGRDGYTF
CDR3nt: TGCGCCAGCAACAGGGGATCGGGACGGGATGGCTACACCTTC

d_gene: TRBD2
j_gene: TRBJ2-7
abundance: many
v_gene: TRBV2
CDR3aa: CASRGLASYEQYF
CDR3nt: TGTGCCAGCAGGGGACTAGCGTCCTACGAGCAGTACTTC

d_gene: NA
j_gene: TRBJ1-3
abundance: many
v_gene: TRBV11-3
CDR3aa: CASSLDGNTIYF
CDR3nt: TGTGCCAGCAGCTTAGATGGAAACACCATATATTTT